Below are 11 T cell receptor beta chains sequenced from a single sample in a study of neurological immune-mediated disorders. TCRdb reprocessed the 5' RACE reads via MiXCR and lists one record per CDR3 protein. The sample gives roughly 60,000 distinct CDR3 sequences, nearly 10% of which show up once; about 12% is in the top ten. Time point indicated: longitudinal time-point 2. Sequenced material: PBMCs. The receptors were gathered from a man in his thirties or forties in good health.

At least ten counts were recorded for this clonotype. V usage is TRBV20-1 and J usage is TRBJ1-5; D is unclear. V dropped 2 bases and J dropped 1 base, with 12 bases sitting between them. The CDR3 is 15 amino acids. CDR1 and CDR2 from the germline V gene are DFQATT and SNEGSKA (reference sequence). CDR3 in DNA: TGCAGTGCTAGAAAATTGGTTTCCAGCAATCAGCCCCAGCATTTT. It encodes CSARKLVSSNQPQHF.

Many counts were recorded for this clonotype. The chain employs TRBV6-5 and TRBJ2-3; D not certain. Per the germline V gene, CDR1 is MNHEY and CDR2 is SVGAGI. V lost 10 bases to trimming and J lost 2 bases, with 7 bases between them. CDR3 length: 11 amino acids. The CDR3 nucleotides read TGTGCCACGACCTACACAGATACGCAGTATTTT. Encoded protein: CATTYTDTQYF.

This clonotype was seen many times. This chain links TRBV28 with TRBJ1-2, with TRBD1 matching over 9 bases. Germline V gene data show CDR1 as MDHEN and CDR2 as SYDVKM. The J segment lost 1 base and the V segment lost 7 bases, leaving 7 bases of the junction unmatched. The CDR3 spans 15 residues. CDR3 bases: TGTGCCAGCATCCTCCGGGACAGGGATAACTATGGCTACACCTTC. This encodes CASILRDRDNYGYTF.

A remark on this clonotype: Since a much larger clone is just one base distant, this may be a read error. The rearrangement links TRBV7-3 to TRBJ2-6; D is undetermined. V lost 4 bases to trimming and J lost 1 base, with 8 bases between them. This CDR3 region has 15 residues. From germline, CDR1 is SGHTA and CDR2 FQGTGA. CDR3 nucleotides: TGTGCCAGCAGCTCAGCCGGTTCTGGGGCCAACGTCCTGACTTTC. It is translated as CASSSAGSGANVLTF.

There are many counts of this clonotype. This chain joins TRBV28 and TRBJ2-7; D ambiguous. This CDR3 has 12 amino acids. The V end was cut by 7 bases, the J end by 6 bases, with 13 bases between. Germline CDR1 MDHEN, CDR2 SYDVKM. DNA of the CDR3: TGTGCCAGCACCACCGGGTGGGGCGAGCAGTACTTC. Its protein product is CASTTGWGEQYF.

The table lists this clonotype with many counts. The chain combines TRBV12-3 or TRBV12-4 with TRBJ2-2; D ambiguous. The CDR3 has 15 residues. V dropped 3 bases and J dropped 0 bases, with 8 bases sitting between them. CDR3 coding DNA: TGTGCCAGCAGTTTCTCGACAACGAACACCGGGGAGCTGTTTTTT. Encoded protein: CASSFSTTNTGELFF.

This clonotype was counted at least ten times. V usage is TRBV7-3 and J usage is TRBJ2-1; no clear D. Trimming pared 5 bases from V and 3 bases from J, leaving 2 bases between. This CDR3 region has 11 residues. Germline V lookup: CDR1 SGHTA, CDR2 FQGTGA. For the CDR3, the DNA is TGTGCCAGCAGCAACTACAATGAGCAGTTCTTC. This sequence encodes CASSNYNEQFF.

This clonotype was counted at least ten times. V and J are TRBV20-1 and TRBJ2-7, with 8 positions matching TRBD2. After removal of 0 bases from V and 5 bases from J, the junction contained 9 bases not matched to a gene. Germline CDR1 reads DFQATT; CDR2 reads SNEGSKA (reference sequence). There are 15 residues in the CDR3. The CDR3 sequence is CSARDGAGGPHEQYF. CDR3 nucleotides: TGCAGTGCTAGAGATGGGGCGGGAGGTCCCCACGAGCAGTACTTC.

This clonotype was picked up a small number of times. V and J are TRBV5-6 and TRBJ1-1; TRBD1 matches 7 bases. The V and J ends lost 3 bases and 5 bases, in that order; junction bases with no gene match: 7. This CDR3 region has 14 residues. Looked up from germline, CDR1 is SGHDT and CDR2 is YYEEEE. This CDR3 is CASSWGQSWTEAFF. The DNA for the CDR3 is TGTGCCAGCAGCTGGGGACAGTCGTGGACTGAAGCTTTCTTT.

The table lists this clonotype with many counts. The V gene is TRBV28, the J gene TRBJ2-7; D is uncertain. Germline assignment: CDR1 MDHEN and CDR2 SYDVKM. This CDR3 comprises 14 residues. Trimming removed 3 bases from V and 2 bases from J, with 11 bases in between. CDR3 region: CASSLIQLAYEQYF. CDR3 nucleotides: TGTGCCAGCAGTTTGATACAGTTAGCCTACGAGCAGTACTTC.

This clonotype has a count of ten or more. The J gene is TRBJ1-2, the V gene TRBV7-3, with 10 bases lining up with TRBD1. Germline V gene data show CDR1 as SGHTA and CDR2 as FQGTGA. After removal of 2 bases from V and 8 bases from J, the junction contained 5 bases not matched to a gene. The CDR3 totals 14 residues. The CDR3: CASSLPGQGRGYTF. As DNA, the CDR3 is TGTGCCAGCAGCTTACCGGGACAGGGGAGAGGCTACACCTTC. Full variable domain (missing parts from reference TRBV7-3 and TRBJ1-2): GAGVSQTPSNKVTEKGKYVELRCDPISGHTALYWYRQSLGQGPEFLIYFQGTGAADDSGLPNDRFFAVRPEGSVSTLKIQRTERGDSAVYLCASSLPGQGRGYTFGSGTRLTVV.